This is a list of T cell receptor beta chains from one sample in a study of T cell repertoires in cytomegalovirus infection. TCRdb reprocessed the reads via MiXCR and lists one record per CDR3 protein. The sample has about 360,000 distinct CDR3 sequences; around 18% are singletons. What was sequenced was PBMCs. The origin of the receptors is a human donor in good health (CMV status not recorded). Some clones in this sample may be carry-over from other donors' samples. CDR3s include the opening cysteine and the closing phenylalanine or tryptophan. Each record gives: CDR3 DNA, CDR3 protein, clone size, V gene, D gene, J gene. A D gene is named only where the DNA matches it firmly. Part of the rows lack a size; the others show once, few, many or a class for expanded clones.

TGTGCCAGCAGCTTAGTCCATGGCGGGGGCACTGAAGCTTTCTTT | CASSLVHGGGTEAFF | many | TRBV7-2 | . | TRBJ1-1
TGTGCCAGCTCACCCCGGGGGGGAGAGGATGGCTACACCTTC | CASSPRGGEDGYTF | few | TRBV18 | . | TRBJ1-2
TGTGCCAGTAGTGTTTCCCGGGCGAACCAGCAGTACTTC | CASSVSRANQQYF | . | TRBV19 | . | TRBJ2-7
TGTGCCAGCAGTTTTGGGCCGTGGGCATCGGATTTT | CASSFGPWASDF | once | TRBV12-3/TRBV12-4 | . | TRBJ1-4
TGCAGCGTTGTGGACGGGCCTGGCTACACCTTC | CSVVDGPGYTF | . | TRBV29-1 | . | TRBJ1-2
TGTGCCAGCAGTCGCCTCTCCAGGGGGCGTGAAAAACTGTTTTTT | CASSRLSRGREKLFF | many | TRBV28 | TRBD1 | TRBJ1-4
TGTGCCAGCAGCCGTTCGAGACCGCCCGAGGATACGCAGTATTTT | CASSRSRPPEDTQYF | few | TRBV6-2/TRBV6-3 | . | TRBJ2-3
TGTGCCAGCAGCCGGAAAGGGGTGGGCGAGCAGTACTTC | CASSRKGVGEQYF | . | TRBV3-1 | . | TRBJ2-7
TGTGCCAGCAGTGTACTAGCGGGAGGGGGCGAGACCCAGTACTTC | CASSVLAGGGETQYF | many | TRBV6-1 | TRBD2 | TRBJ2-5
TGCGCCACCAGCAGGCGGGGGGAACTCTACGAGCAGTACTTC | CATSRRGELYEQYF | . | TRBV5-1 | TRBD2 | TRBJ2-7
TGTGCCAGCAGTGTGGGCCGACTCAAAAATTCACCCCTCCACTTT | CASSVGRLKNSPLHF | few | TRBV12-3/TRBV12-4 | . | TRBJ1-6
TGTGCCAGCAGTTCCCTCCGGGAGGCGGGAGGAATAGGGGAGCTGTTTTTT | CASSSLREAGGIGELFF | . | TRBV12-3/TRBV12-4 | TRBD2 | TRBJ2-2
TGCAGTGCTAGAAAGGGTGGTAGCACAGATACGCAGTATTTT | CSARKGGSTDTQYF | . | TRBV20-1 | . | TRBJ2-3
TGCAGTGCTCGGACTAGCGGGACTAGCACAGATACGCAGTATTTT | CSARTSGTSTDTQYF | few | TRBV20-1 | TRBD2 | TRBJ2-3
TGTGCCAGCAGCGCCGCACTCAACACCGGGGAGCTGTTTTTT | CASSAALNTGELFF | many | TRBV7-6 | . | TRBJ2-2
TGTGCCAGCAGTCGGCAGGGGATCGCGGGGATCTCTGGAAACACCATATATTTT | CASSRQGIAGISGNTIYF | . | TRBV2 | . | TRBJ1-3
TGTGCCAGCAGTCCCGGGTTTGGAGCGGGCGATTACAATGAGCAGTTCTTC | CASSPGFGAGDYNEQFF | many | TRBV27 | . | TRBJ2-1
TGCAGCGTTGTAGTCGTGAGACGCGGGGTCGAGCAGTACTTC | CSVVVVRRGVEQYF | . | TRBV29-1 | . | TRBJ2-7
TGTGCCAGCAGTTTCGCAGGGACAGGGTACGAGCAGTACTTC | CASSFAGTGYEQYF | . | TRBV28 | TRBD1 | TRBJ2-7
TGCAGTGCTCCAGGCGGGTCGCAAGAGACCCAGTACTTC | CSAPGGSQETQYF | . | TRBV20-1 | . | TRBJ2-5
TGTGCCAGCAGGAAGGGTTATACAGATGAAAAACTGTTTTTT | CASRKGYTDEKLFF | few | TRBV12-3/TRBV12-4 | . | TRBJ1-4
TGTGCCAGCAGCCCCGGGGGGGTCATTAAAACTAATGAAAAACTGTTTTTT | CASSPGGVIKTNEKLFF | many | TRBV12-3/TRBV12-4 | . | TRBJ1-4
TGTGCCAGCAGTTTAAGGCACGCACAGGGGGTCGTAGAAGGAGCTTTCTTT | CASSLRHAQGVVEGAFF | many | TRBV12-3/TRBV12-4 | TRBD1 | TRBJ1-1
TGTGCCAGCTCACCACCTGCTAGCGGAACGCAGTATTTT | CASSPPASGTQYF | few | TRBV18 | TRBD2 | TRBJ2-3
TGTGCCAGCAGTTTCTCGTCGGGGACTGGAAACACCATATATTTT | CASSFSSGTGNTIYF | . | TRBV12-3/TRBV12-4 | . | TRBJ1-3
TGTGCCAGCGGGCTTAGATCCCTCCACTTT | CASGLRSLHF | . | TRBV7-9 | . | TRBJ1-6
TGTGCCAGCAGCCTCGGTACTGGACGGATCTTC | CASSLGTGRIF | . | TRBV7-8 | . | TRBJ2-1
TGTGCCAGCAGTCCTGACGCGTCGGGGCTGTTCTTC | CASSPDASGLFF | few | TRBV2 | . | TRBJ2-1
TGTGCCAGCAGCTTGGATCCTAGCGGGAACAATGAGCAGTTCTTC | CASSLDPSGNNEQFF | . | TRBV5-4 | TRBD2 | TRBJ2-1
TGTGCCAGCAGCTGGACTAGCACCGGGGAGCTGTTTTTT | CASSWTSTGELFF | . | TRBV5-4 | TRBD2 | TRBJ2-2
TGTGCCAGCAGCTTAGATGGGACGAACGAGCAGTACTTC | CASSLDGTNEQYF | few | TRBV7-9 | . | TRBJ2-7
TGTGCCAGCAGTTTCCAGCCGCACCGCCATGAGCAGTTCTTC | CASSFQPHRHEQFF | . | TRBV12-3/TRBV12-4 | . | TRBJ2-1
TGCAGTGCTAGAGATCAAGTCCGGGAGTACAATGAGCAGTTCTTC | CSARDQVREYNEQFF | few | TRBV20-1 | . | TRBJ2-1
TGTGCCAGCAGTTACGGGGCAGGACGCACAGATACGCAGTATTTT | CASSYGAGRTDTQYF | . | TRBV6-6 | . | TRBJ2-3
TGTGCCAGCAGCCAAGTGGTATCCCCCAGGGATACGCAGTATTTT | CASSQVVSPRDTQYF | . | TRBV14 | . | TRBJ2-3
TGCAGTGCTTCCCGCGGACTAGCGGGGGGAAATGAGCAGTTCTTC | CSASRGLAGGNEQFF | many | TRBV20-1 | TRBD2 | TRBJ2-1
TGTGCCAGTAGTTCCCGGACGGATGGCTCCTACAATGAGCAGTTCTTC | CASSSRTDGSYNEQFF | . | TRBV19 | . | TRBJ2-1
TGCGCCAGCAGCCAAGGGACCTTCAATCAGCCCCAGCATTTT | CASSQGTFNQPQHF | few | TRBV4-3 | . | TRBJ1-5
TGTGCCAGCACCCTCGGGCGGGGGTCTGGAAACACCATATATTTT | CASTLGRGSGNTIYF | few | TRBV7-6 | . | TRBJ1-3
TGTGCCAGTAGTATAGACAACAGGGCGGCGTGGGGCGAGCAGTACTTC | CASSIDNRAAWGEQYF | few | TRBV19 | . | TRBJ2-7
TGTGCCAGCAGCTTCCCAGGGGTCTCCTACGAGCAGTACTTC | CASSFPGVSYEQYF | many | TRBV7-2 | . | TRBJ2-7
TGTGCCAGCAGAGGACAGGGAGAGACCCAGTACTTC | CASRGQGETQYF | few | TRBV2 | TRBD1 | TRBJ2-5
TGCGCCAGCAGTCACCTGTCCGGTCTCAATGAGCAGTTCTTC | CASSHLSGLNEQFF | . | TRBV23-1 | . | TRBJ2-1
TGTGCCAGCACCCCCTTACGGGGGGCAAGAAGAAAGAACACTGAAGCTTTCTTT | CASTPLRGARRKNTEAFF | few | TRBV6-2/TRBV6-3 | . | TRBJ1-1
TGTGCCCATTGGGGTGGGGGTCTTCACCCCTACGAGCAGTACTTC | CAHWGGGLHPYEQYF | . | TRBV2 | . | TRBJ2-7
TGTGCCATCAGTGCCCGCGGTCCGGGGAATAACAATGAGCAGTTCTTC | CAISARGPGNNNEQFF | . | TRBV10-3 | . | TRBJ2-1
TGTGCCAGCAGGATAGCGGGGGGGCCAGAGACCCAGTACTTC | CASRIAGGPETQYF | . | TRBV7-2 | TRBD2 | TRBJ2-5
TGTGCCAGCAGTTACCGGCCACAGACGAACACTGAAGCTTTCTTT | CASSYRPQTNTEAFF | . | TRBV6-6 | . | TRBJ1-1
TGTGCCAGCAGCTTTTCCGGGGATACGCAGTATTTT | CASSFSGDTQYF | many | TRBV7-2 | . | TRBJ2-3
TGTGCCATCAGTCCTCGGACTAGCGGGGGGTCTAGCTCCTACAATGAGCAGTTCTTC | CAISPRTSGGSSSYNEQFF | . | TRBV10-3 | TRBD2 | TRBJ2-1
TGTGCCAGCAGCTCGACAGTTACTAATGAAAAACTGTTTTTT | CASSSTVTNEKLFF | many | TRBV7-2 | . | TRBJ1-4
TGTGCCAGCAGCTGGGGACTAGCGGGGGGGCTTATCTACAATGAGCAGTTCTTC | CASSWGLAGGLIYNEQFF | many | TRBV7-2 | TRBD2 | TRBJ2-1
TGTGCCAGCAGCTTAAGGAGGAATACTGAAGCTTTCTTT | CASSLRRNTEAFF | many | TRBV7-2 | . | TRBJ1-1
TGTGCCAGCAGCCCCCGTTTTGGACGTTTTAAGACTGAAGCTTTCTTT | CASSPRFGRFKTEAFF | many | TRBV7-2 | . | TRBJ1-1
TGTGCCAGCAGCTCTAGAAGGACAGGGTTAAACACTGAAGCTTTCTTT | CASSSRRTGLNTEAFF | . | TRBV7-2 | TRBD1 | TRBJ1-1